This T cell receptor (beta chain) was retrieved from a study of blood T cell repertoires in COVID-19. As originally analysed: From reference gene primer amplification, estimates of nucleated cell counts were derived. Data came from immunoSEQ multiplex PCR; TCRdb stores just in-frame clones and leaves some out. That table furnishes V, J and clone size, whereas the DNA furnished D and trimming. The sample consists of tens of thousands of clones, around 82% of them appearing once. Only one count was recorded for this clone. This CDR3 spans 14 amino acids. The germline V gene has CDR1 MNHEY and CDR2 SMNVEV (reference sequence). With 5 bases removed from V and 3 bases from J, the gap between germline ends came to 13 bases.

Sequenced sample: peripheral blood. The J gene is TRBJ1-2, the V gene TRBV27; the D gene is possibly TRBD1 (5 bases). The clonotype originates from a human donor in a cohort sampled during active COVID-19. The CDR3: CASSPSGDHYGYTF. DNA for the CDR3: TGTGCCAGCAGTCCATCGGGGGATCACTATGGCTACACCTTC.